This T cell receptor beta chain was captured by sequencing in a study of CD8+ T cells in alopecia areata. Study background: Twice a day, 5 to 10 mg of oral tofacitinib was administered to treated patients. Broader study findings: Scalp clonality decreased significantly with tofacitinib, and so did expanded CD8+ clones among the top 100. Across lesional scalp, and particularly alopecia totalis/universalis, clonality surpassed that of normal scalp. Scalp samples also contribute reads from the resident alphabeta T cells found in normal skin.

Investigators isolated RNA and reverse transcribed it into cDNA to act as the sequencing template. Sequenced by immunoSEQ multiplex PCR; TCRdb stores in-frame clones only, minus some. This sample yields around 290,000 clones, of which more than 45% are seen a single time; 1.8% belongs to the top ten. Stated treatment: oral pan-JAK inhibitor, 5-10 mg twice daily. About this clone: Antigen unknown.

The sequenced sample was CD4+ T cells sorted from blood, obtained at week 24, from a patient treated with tofacitinib. The origin of this receptor is a human donor with alopecia areata.

DNA for the CDR3: TGCAGCGTTGAATCTAGCGGGAACACCGGGGAGCTGTTTTTT. It codes for CSVESSGNTGELFF. The V gene is TRBV29-1, the J gene TRBJ2-2, with 7 bases identical to TRBD2. This CDR3 has 14 amino acids. Germline values: CDR1 SQVTM, CDR2 ANQGSEA. V lost 2 bases to trimming and J lost 1 base; unmatched junction nucleotides: 1.